This TCR beta chain was recovered during a study of CD8 T cells in Susac syndrome. RNA totalling roughly 0.45 to 1 ug underwent reverse transcription with random hexamers. Amplification of the TCR beta CDR3 was carried out by immunoSEQ multiplex PCR, which spanned a total of 54 Vbeta and 13 Jbeta segments. TCRdb reanalysed the immunoSEQ multiplex PCR reads using MiXCR and keeps one entry per CDR3 protein. The sample holds around 180,000 distinct CDR3 sequences, roughly 95% seen once. The CDR3 consists of 16 residues. Germline lookup yields CDR1 SGDLS and CDR2 YYNGEE. The J segment lost 4 bases and the V segment lost 2 bases, leaving 7 bases of the junction unmatched. Sequencing targeted TCR beta in T cells from blood (CD8+ and CD4+). Control patients had untreated stable or active relapsing-remitting multiple sclerosis by revised McDonald criteria. Negative isolation was applied to CD8+ and CD4+ T cells, and FACS enrichment was applied to TEMRA cells.

The sequence derives from a human donor with multiple sclerosis. V gene TRBV9 combines with J gene TRBJ2-5; 11 nucleotides align to TRBD2. The sequenced sample consisted of CD8+ T cells from PBMCs. The CDR3 DNA is TGTGCCAGCAGCGTTAGCGGGAGGGCAGGTGGAGAGACCCAGTACTTC. Amino acids: CASSVSGRAGGETQYF.